This T cell receptor beta chain is drawn from a study of siplizumab effects on memory and regulatory T cells. Findings and caveats of the study: Memory cells seemed less diverse than naive T cells, which also seemed major contributors to the alloresponse. Siplizumab brought about a significant reduction in alloreactive sequences traceable to unstimulated CD4+ memory cells.

Libraries were prepared by immunoSEQ multiplex PCR; TCRdb keeps only in-frame clonotypes and omits some of them. The sample lists more than 85,000 clones; roughly 92% were seen once. Of note for this clone: Its antigen is unidentified.

The sequence was obtained from a human donor in good health. What was sequenced was CD4+ T cells sorted from blood.

Written as DNA, the CDR3 is TGTGCCAGCAGCTTGTCGACAGGCGCCTCCTACGAGCAGTACTTC. This sequence encodes CASSLSTGASYEQYF. This chain uses TRBV7-9 with TRBJ2-7, with D possibly TRBD1 on 6 matching bases. Germline CDR1 reads SEHNR; CDR2 reads FQNEAQ (reference sequence). The CDR3 sequence is 15 residues long. The V end was cut by 3 bases, the J end by 0 bases, with 12 bases between.